These 21 T cell receptor beta chains share one sample of origin, sequenced in a study of spatial heterogeneity in lung cancer (dated by TCRdb to between 2018 and 2021). What the time point label conveys for this sample: blood at routine non-recurrence follow-up after resection. The receptor library was made with 5' RACE. Sequencer: NextSeq 500. Using fastp at Q25 and MiXCR, TCRdb reprocessed the public reads and kept productive beta chains. Identical CDR3 protein sequences are pooled into one entry, listed with their most common genes and DNA. A total of roughly 4,400 distinct CDR3 sequences appear in this sample, roughly 24% of them only once. In total, the top ten clones hold 4.5% to 7% of the sample. Sequencing was performed on PBMCs, taken at follow-up. The receptor source for this set is a male donor with early-stage non-small cell lung cancer.

In this sample, this clonotype turned up once. This chain joins TRBV27 and TRBJ2-7; 8 bases align to TRBD1. The trim removed 11 bases at V and 2 bases at J, leaving 5 bases unmatched. Germline V gene data show CDR1 as MNHEY and CDR2 as SMNVEV (reference sequence). CDR3 length equals 12 residues. The CDR3 DNA reads as TGTGCCTCCTGGACAGGGACCTACGAGCAGTACTTC. This encodes CASWTGTYEQYF.

This chain joins TRBV2 and TRBJ2-6, with no clear D. With 7 bases removed from V and 0 bases from J, the gap between germline ends came to 10 bases. The CDR3 sequence is 15 residues long. The germline CDR1 and CDR2 sequences are SNHLY and FYNNEI. The CDR3 here is CASTWTASGANVLTF. CDR3 nucleotide sequence: TGTGCCAGCACGTGGACCGCCTCTGGGGCCAACGTCCTGACTTTC.

The rearrangement links TRBV6-5 to TRBJ2-3; TRBD2 aligns across 10 bases. The germline CDR1 and CDR2 sequences are MNHEY and SVGAGI. The CDR3 has 18 amino acids. The ends lost 11 bases at V and 2 bases at J; junction bases unmatched: 19. The DNA of the CDR3 is TGTGCCCAGCCCTCTTCTAGCGGGAGTAGGCCACACACAGATACGCAGTATTTT. Residues: CAQPSSSGSRPHTDTQYF.

This clonotype is labeled as medium-sized (0.01 to 0.1%). The chain uses TRBV14 and TRBJ2-1; TRBD1 matches at 8 bases. The CDR3 loop spans 14 amino acids. Trimming at V came to 4 bases and at J to 7 bases, leaving 6 bases not matched to a gene. Germline assignment: CDR1 SGHDN and CDR2 FVKESK. CDR3 DNA: TGTGCCAGCAGCCCCCGGACAGGGCTGAATGAGCAGTTCTTC. This codes for CASSPRTGLNEQFF.

This clonotype was seen a single time. The gene calls are TRBV7-9 and TRBJ2-3; D gene unclear. The ends were cut back, 1 base at V and 8 bases at J, with 4 bases in the middle. Germline V CDR1 and CDR2: SEHNR, FQNEAQ (reference sequence). The CDR3 has 11 residues. CDR3 sequence reads: CASSLDSTQYF. For the CDR3, the DNA is TGTGCCAGCAGCTTAGATTCTACGCAGTATTTT.

This clonotype has a handful of counts. This sequence joins TRBV12-3 or TRBV12-4 and TRBJ2-1; TRBD1 agrees at 9 bases. V shed 9 bases and J 3 bases; nucleotides not matched to a gene: 9. CDR3 length: 15 residues. DNA of the CDR3: TGTGCCAGTTCCTCCGGGACAGGGTACTACAATGAGCAGTTCTTC. It translates to CASSSGTGYYNEQFF.

Judged by abundance, this clonotype is medium-sized (0.01 to 0.1%). J is TRBJ2-1 and V is TRBV5-1, with 7 bases fitting TRBD2. Germline V lookup: CDR1 SGHRS, CDR2 YFSETQ. The CDR3 covers 14 residues. V lost 5 bases to trimming and J lost 6 bases; unmatched junction nucleotides: 8. The chain's CDR3 is CASSRSGETNEQFF. In DNA form, the CDR3 reads TGCGCCAGCAGTAGAAGCGGGGAGACCAATGAGCAGTTCTTC.

The rearrangement links TRBV5-6 to TRBJ2-5; D not certain. The CDR3 is made up of 16 amino acids. The V end was cut by 0 bases, the J end by 4 bases, with 16 bases between. Germline assignment: CDR1 SGHDT and CDR2 YYEEEE. CDR3 in amino acids: CASSLAYIETTETQYF. In nucleotides, the CDR3 is TGTGCCAGCAGCTTGGCCTACATTGAGACGACAGAGACCCAGTACTTC.

This clonotype has only a few counts. The CDR3 sequence is CASSASYEQYF. As DNA, the CDR3 is TGTGCCAGCAGCGCTTCCTACGAGCAGTACTTC. The J gene is TRBJ2-7, the V gene TRBV7-9; D unresolved. The V gene lost 5 bases and the J gene lost 1 base, with 3 bases spanning the gap. This CDR3 region has 11 residues. From germline, CDR1 is SEHNR and CDR2 FQNEAQ (reference sequence).

V is TRBV9 and J is TRBJ2-3; the D is unclear. V gave up 5 bases and J gave up 0 bases, with 10 bases separating them. Germline values: CDR1 SGDLS, CDR2 YYNGEE. The CDR3 consists of 14 residues. The CDR3 loop reads CASSPFASTDTQYF. For the CDR3, the DNA is TGTGCCAGCAGTCCCTTCGCCAGCACAGATACGCAGTATTTT.

By frequency in the sample, this clonotype is medium-sized. This chain's CDR3 is CASSTPATDTQYF. The CDR3 DNA reads TGTGCCAGCAGTACCCCGGCCACAGATACGCAGTATTTT. The chain is built from TRBV28 and TRBJ2-3, with D hard to call. Trimming shortened V by 5 bases and J by 2 bases, and 8 bases separated the two germline ends. The CDR3 is 13 residues long. The germline V gene encodes CDR1 MDHEN and CDR2 SYDVKM.

By share, this clonotype counts as medium-sized. The V gene is TRBV5-1, the J gene TRBJ2-3, with unresolved D. The CDR3 extends over 14 amino acids. Germline assignment: CDR1 SGHRS and CDR2 YFSETQ. Trimming shortened V by 0 bases and J by 4 bases, and 9 bases separated the two germline ends. In DNA, the CDR3 is TGCGCCAGCAGCTTGGAGGACCGCGCAGATACGCAGTATTTT. It encodes CASSLEDRADTQYF.

The rearrangement joins TRBV28 to TRBJ1-5; D is undetermined. The germline V gene has CDR1 MDHEN and CDR2 SYDVKM. V lost 3 bases and J 7 bases, leaving 7 bases between the germline ends. The CDR3 is 12 amino acids. CDR3 bases: TGTGCCAGCAGTTTTGGTAAGCAGCCCCAGCATTTT. The encoded protein is CASSFGKQPQHF.

This clonotype was recorded a few times. This chain joins TRBV6-6 and TRBJ1-5; 11 nucleotides align to TRBD1. Looked up from germline, CDR1 is MNHNY and CDR2 is SVGAGI (reference sequence). With V trimmed by 2 bases and J by 3 bases, 3 bases remained unmatched. This CDR3 contains 16 residues. The CDR3 DNA reads TGTGCCAGCAGTTACGGGACAGGGGGTAACAATCAGCCCCAGCATTTT. As protein: CASSYGTGGNNQPQHF.

This chain connects TRBV6-6 to TRBJ1-2, with TRBD1 as a possible D gene (6 bases). Trimming removed 2 bases from V and 4 bases from J, with 11 bases in between. The CDR3 covers 14 residues. The germline V gene encodes CDR1 MNHNY and CDR2 SVGAGI (reference sequence). CDR3 coding DNA: TGTGCCAGCAGTTACGTAGGGGGGGCCTATGGCTACACCTTC. It is translated as CASSYVGGAYGYTF.

This chain connects TRBV4-3 to TRBJ1-1, with a possible D match to TRBD1 (5 bases). V was shortened by 0 bases and J by 0 bases, with 20 bases between the two germline ends. This CDR3 comprises 19 residues. CDR1 is LGHNA and CDR2 is YSLEER in the germline V gene. The CDR3 protein is CASSQEGQMEVPLNTEAFF. The CDR3 region has the DNA TGCGCCAGCAGCCAAGAGGGGCAAATGGAGGTTCCCTTGAACACTGAAGCTTTCTTT.

The chain carries TRBV5-6 and TRBJ2-1; TRBD1 aligns across 10 bases. V trimming: 1 base; J trimming: 4 bases; junction bases outside the gene matches: 14. This CDR3 contains 19 residues. Looked up from germline, CDR1 is SGHDT and CDR2 is YYEEEE. The CDR3 is CASSLRQGAGVTPYNEQFF. CDR3 nucleotides: TGTGCCAGCAGCTTGAGACAGGGGGCGGGAGTGACCCCTTACAATGAGCAGTTCTTC.

This clonotype counts as large. This chain connects TRBV20-1 to TRBJ2-5, with 8 bases matching TRBD1. V lost 6 bases to trimming and J lost 3 bases; unmatched junction nucleotides: 9. The germline CDR1 and CDR2 sequences are DFQATT and SNEGSKA (reference sequence). This CDR3 spans 14 amino acids. This CDR3 is CSAGGDRLEETQYF. CDR3 in DNA: TGCAGTGCGGGCGGGGACAGGCTGGAAGAGACCCAGTACTTC.

This chain joins TRBV12-3 or TRBV12-4 and TRBJ1-6; unclear D gene. V was clipped by 2 bases and J by 6 bases, with 5 bases between them. The CDR3 has 13 amino acids. The CDR3 coding sequence is TGTGCCAGCAGTTTAACGGCTAATTCACCCCTCCACTTT. Amino acids: CASSLTANSPLHF.

The chain combines TRBV18 with TRBJ2-7; TRBD1 aligns across 7 bases. CDR3 length: 14 amino acids. After removal of 3 bases from V and 3 bases from J, the junction contained 5 bases not matched to a gene. The germline CDR1 and CDR2 sequences are KGHSH and LQKENI. CDR3 sequence: CASSPGQSYYEQYF. The CDR3 nucleotides are TGTGCCAGCTCACCGGGACAGAGCTACTACGAGCAGTACTTC.

By sample fraction, this clonotype is medium-sized. J is TRBJ2-2 and V is TRBV3-1, with TRBD1 matching over 7 bases. This CDR3 is 14 amino acids long. With 5 bases clipped from V and 6 bases from J, the junction kept 6 bases outside the gene matches. CDR1 and CDR2 (germline): LGHDT, YNNKEL (reference sequence). CDR3 sequence: CASSSQQGPGELFF. CDR3 DNA: TGTGCCAGCAGCAGCCAACAGGGGCCCGGGGAGCTGTTTTTT.